These 27 T cell receptor beta chains came from one sample sequenced in a study of T cells in Graves' hyperthyroidism and ophthalmopathy. RNA transcripts were the template for amplifying TCR beta CDR3 regions. Researchers ran a first-round RT-PCR on the TCR CDR3 using the HTBI primer set. Each CDR3 protein is one row after TCRdb ran MiXCR on the multiplex PCR reads. The sample holds 560,000 or so distinct CDR3 sequences, about 43% seen once. Sequencing was performed on peripheral blood or thyroid tissue (not recorded which). The receptors shown here come from a woman aged 18-29 years with Graves' hyperthyroidism.

The CDR3 region is CASSLGVGNEQFF. In DNA form, the CDR3 reads TGTGCCAGCAGCTTAGGGGTTGGCAATGAGCAGTTCTTC. The gene calls are TRBV11-2 and TRBJ2-7; D not resolved. The J call may be in error: the DNA end matches TRBJ2-1 better. Looked up from germline, CDR1 is SGHAT and CDR2 is FQNNGV. The CDR3 runs to 13 residues.

This sequence joins TRBV19 and TRBJ1-6; no firm D call. The CDR3 length is 16 residues. Germline CDR1 LNHDA, CDR2 SQIVND (reference sequence). Trimming stripped 5 bases from V and 4 bases from J, with 15 bases between. The DNA for the CDR3 is TGTGCCAGTAGTTTCAGACGGAACAATTATAATTCACCCCTCCACTTT. This translates into CASSFRRNNYNSPLHF. The entire variable domain, with the rest obtained from reference TRBV19 and TRBJ1-6, is as follows: DGGITQSPKYLFRKEGQNVTLSCEQNLNHDAMYWYRQDPGQGLRLIYYSQIVNDFQKGDIAEGYSVSREKKESFPLTVTSAQKNPTAFYLCASSFRRNNYNSPLHFGNGTRLTVT.

This clonotype was recorded many times. The V and J genes are TRBV10-3 and TRBJ1-6; 9 bases line up with TRBD1. Per germline, CDR1 ENHRY and CDR2 SYGVKD. The CDR3 has 15 residues. The V gene end was trimmed by 4 bases and the J gene end by 14 bases; junction bases not matched to a gene: 12. In DNA, the CDR3 is TGTGCCATCAGTGGGACAGGGGTACTAGGAGGGTCCCTCCACTTT. The encoded protein is CAISGTGVLGGSLHF.

At least ten counts were recorded for this clonotype. The V call is TRBV2, the J call TRBJ1-1; D remains ambiguous. CDR1 is SNHLY and CDR2 is FYNNEI in the germline V gene. The germline V and J ends were trimmed by 8 bases and 10 bases, with 14 bases remaining between them. The CDR3 consists of 11 residues. CDR3 DNA: TGTGCCAGCGCCGACCTCAGCGGAGCTTTCTTT. Its translation is CASADLSGAFF.

This clonotype was seen a few times. A read error may produce the germline difference seen at one junction end. The chain is built from TRBV10-2 and TRBJ2-5, with 10 bases that match TRBD1. Germline V CDR1 and CDR2: WSHSY, SAAADI. CDR3 length: 18 residues. CDR3 bases: TGTGCCAGCAGTTACCGTCCTATTGGACAGGGGGATGTAGAGACCCAGTACTTC. This sequence encodes CASSYRPIGQGDVETQYF.

V and J are TRBV29-1 and TRBJ1-1; 9 nucleotides line up with TRBD1. The CDR3 has 13 residues. The junction had 7 bases not matched to a gene; V was cut back by 6 bases and J by 5 bases. Germline V gene data show CDR1 as SQVTM and CDR2 as ANQGSEA. The CDR3 is CSVLGQGRTEAFF. The CDR3 DNA reads TGCAGCGTCCTGGGACAGGGTCGGACTGAAGCTTTCTTT.

The chain joins TRBV5-8 to TRBJ1-6, with 10 bases matching TRBD1. The V segment lost 5 bases and the J segment 9 bases; nucleotides outside the gene matches: 8. The germline V gene has CDR1 SGHTS and CDR2 YDEGEE. The CDR3 contains 15 residues. Written as DNA, the CDR3 is TGTGCCAGCAGTTCCACGACAGGGGGCACTTCACCCCTCCACTTT. Protein product: CASSSTTGGTSPLHF. Full variable domain (remainder filled in from reference TRBV5-8 and TRBJ1-6): EAGVTQSPTHLIKTRGQQATLRCSPISGHTSVYWYQQALGLGLQFLLWYDEGEERNRGNFPPRFSGRQFPNYSSELNVNALELEDSALYLCASSSTTGGTSPLHFGNGTRLTVT.

V gene TRBV6-6 combines with J gene TRBJ1-5, with 7 bases identical to TRBD1. CDR1 and CDR2 from the germline V gene are MNHNY and SVGAGI (reference sequence). V dropped 1 base and J dropped 6; count of bases not matched to a gene: 6. This CDR3 comprises 15 residues. Here the CDR3 reads CASSYLDRAGQPQHF. The CDR3 DNA is TGTGCCAGCAGTTACTTAGACAGGGCTGGTCAGCCCCAGCATTTT.

This clonotype was counted at least ten times. The rearrangement joins TRBV24-1 to TRBJ1-5; D possibly corresponds to TRBD1 (6 bases). The germline V and J ends were trimmed by 8 bases and 6 bases, with 16 bases remaining between them. The CDR3 is made up of 14 amino acids. Germline V gene data show CDR1 as KGHDR and CDR2 as SFDVKD. As DNA, the CDR3 is TGTGCCACCATGGGGGATGGGGGGGCTCAGCCCCAGCATTTT. It yields the protein CATMGDGGAQPQHF.

The rearrangement uses TRBV20-1 and TRBJ1-5; D not certain. V was trimmed by 0 bases and J by 4 bases, leaving 10 bases between them. The CDR3 runs 14 residues. The germline V gene has CDR1 DFQATT and CDR2 SNEGSKA (reference sequence). The CDR3 DNA reads TGCAGTGCTAGAGATTTGGACGGGAATCAGCCCCAGCATTTT. Its protein product is CSARDLDGNQPQHF.

In this sample, this clonotype turned up many times. The chain links TRBV2 to TRBJ2-6; D possibly corresponds to TRBD1 (5 bases). Per germline, CDR1 SNHLY and CDR2 FYNNEI. Deletions cut 5 bases from V and 0 bases from J, with 11 bases between. The CDR3 contains 16 residues. In DNA, the CDR3 is TGTGCCAGCAGTTTACAGGAGTACTCTGGGGCCAACGTCCTGACTTTC. This encodes CASSLQEYSGANVLTF.

At least ten counts were recorded for this clonotype. The chain joins TRBV2 to TRBJ2-5, with 7 bases matching TRBD2. This CDR3 comprises 14 residues. Germline V gene lookup returns CDR1 SNHLY and CDR2 FYNNEI. V lost 5 bases to trimming and J lost 2 bases; unmatched junction nucleotides: 5. In DNA form, the CDR3 reads TGTGCCAGCAGTTCACTAGCGCAACAAGAGACCCAGTACTTC. Translated, it gives CASSSLAQQETQYF.

This chain uses TRBV19 with TRBJ1-4; D is perhaps TRBD1 (5 bases). CDR3 size: 13 residues. Germline CDR1 LNHDA, CDR2 SQIVND (reference sequence). The V end lost 10 bases, the J end lost 10 bases, and 19 bases lay between the germline ends. The CDR3 DNA sequence: TGTGCCACCTCACGGGGCAGGGAGGTAAAACTGTTTTTT. It specifies CATSRGREVKLFF.

This clonotype was counted ten times or more. The rearrangement joins TRBV29-1 to TRBJ1-3, with D possibly matching TRBD1 (5 bases). The germline gives CDR1 SQVTM, CDR2 ANQGSEA. Trimming pared 0 bases from V and 5 bases from J, leaving 14 bases between. This CDR3 region has 15 residues. The CDR3 loop reads CSVEDGQGGRNTIYF. The CDR3 coding sequence is TGCAGCGTTGAAGATGGGCAGGGCGGCAGAAACACCATATATTTT.

The J gene is TRBJ1-5, the V gene TRBV7-2; TRBD1 might be the D (6 bases). In germline, CDR1 is SGHTA, CDR2 FQGNSA. The V end lost 5 bases, the J end lost 7 bases, and 12 bases lay between the germline ends. The CDR3 loop spans 13 amino acids. DNA for the CDR3: TGTGCCAGCAGCCTCGACAGGTTACAGCCCCAGCATTTT. Protein product: CASSLDRLQPQHF.

This chain connects TRBV29-1 to TRBJ2-2, with D unclear. CDR3 length: 11 amino acids. The V end lost 6 bases, the J end lost 2 bases, and 4 bases lay between the germline ends. From germline, CDR1 is SQVTM and CDR2 ANQGSEA. The CDR3 protein is CSVGNTGELFF. The CDR3 DNA follows: TGCAGCGTCGGTAACACCGGGGAGCTGTTTTTT.

The V and J genes are TRBV7-2 and TRBJ2-3, with a weak D call TRBD2 (6 bases). Germline V gene data show CDR1 as SGHTA and CDR2 as FQGNSA. The CDR3 extends over 14 amino acids. Between the trimmed V and J ends, which lost 3 bases and 5 bases, there was a span of 12 bases. This CDR3 is CASSFGRDGDTQYF. The CDR3 nucleotides read TGTGCCAGCAGCTTCGGGAGAGATGGAGATACGCAGTATTTT.

J is TRBJ2-3 and V is TRBV7-2, with a weak D call TRBD1 (5 bases). The CDR3 sequence is 15 residues long. Germline V CDR1 and CDR2: SGHTA, FQGNSA. V was shortened by 7 bases and J by 1 base, with 15 bases between the two germline ends. CDR3 nucleotides: TGTGCCAGCACCCTCGCAGGGCCGGGCACAGATACGCAGTATTTT. This codes for CASTLAGPGTDTQYF.

This clonotype was detected ten times or more. This rearrangement joins TRBV2 to TRBJ1-1; possible D gene TRBD1, 5 bases. The CDR3 length is 14 residues. V shed 5 bases and J shed 1 base, with 11 bases lying between them. Germline CDR1 SNHLY, CDR2 FYNNEI. CDR3 amino acids: CASSTRDGNTEAFF. CDR3 bases: TGTGCCAGCAGTACCCGGGACGGGAACACTGAAGCTTTCTTT.

This chain uses TRBV20-1 with TRBJ1-5; D perhaps matches TRBD1 (5 bases). Trimming pared 4 bases from V and 5 bases from J, leaving 12 bases between. Germline CDR1 reads DFQATT; CDR2 reads SNEGSKA (reference sequence). This CDR3 contains 13 residues. The CDR3, as DNA: TGCAGTGCTAACGGGGGTAACGATCAGCCCCAGCATTTT. This sequence encodes CSANGGNDQPQHF.

As concerns this clonotype: A much bigger clone sits one base away, suggesting this may be a read error. This chain connects TRBV14 to TRBJ1-5, with D possibly being TRBD1 (5 bases). Germline CDR1 and CDR2: SGHDN and FVKESK. CDR3 length: 14 amino acids. The germline V and J ends were trimmed by 0 bases and 5 bases, with 8 bases remaining between them. CDR3 amino acids: CASSQDRGYQPQHF. The DNA of the CDR3 is TGTGCCAGCAGCCAAGACCGGGGCTATCAGCCCCAGCATTTT.

This clonotype was seen more than once but under ten times. The chain combines TRBV20-1 with TRBJ2-5, with D possibly matching TRBD2 (6 bases). The V gene's germline CDR1 is DFQATT and CDR2 SNEGSKA (reference sequence). CDR3 length: 14 residues. V gave up 5 bases and J gave up 5 bases, with 18 bases separating them. The CDR3: CSAQTRSGVETQYF. DNA of the CDR3: TGCAGTGCTCAGACTAGATCTGGTGTGGAGACCCAGTACTTC.

CDR3 residues: CSARPPETTQETQYF. The CDR3 coding sequence is TGCAGTGCTAGGCCACCCGAGACAACTCAAGAGACCCAGTACTTC. This rearrangement joins TRBV20-1 to TRBJ2-5; D is unclear. The CDR3 extends over 15 amino acids. Germline CDR1 reads DFQATT; CDR2 reads SNEGSKA (reference sequence). V was clipped by 3 bases and J by 2 bases, with 16 bases between them.

This clonotype appeared a few times. The chain recombines TRBV7-9 with TRBJ1-1; D remains unclear. The CDR3 spans 13 residues. CDR1 and CDR2 from the germline V gene are SEHNR and FQNEAQ (reference sequence). Trimming stripped 1 base from V and 6 bases from J, with 9 bases between. The CDR3 DNA follows: TGTGCCAGCAGCTTAGGGGAGGGCGCTGAAGCTTTCTTT. Amino acid sequence: CASSLGEGAEAFF. Combining the CDR3 with reference TRBV7-9 and TRBJ1-1 gives the whole variable domain DTGVSQNPRHKITKRGQNVTFRCDPISEHNRLYWYRQTLGQGPEFLTYFQNEAQLEKSRLLSDRFSAERPKGSFSTLEIQRTEQGDSAMYLCASSLGEGAEAFFGQGTRLTVV.

In this sample, this clonotype turned up many times. For the CDR3, the DNA is TGTGCCAGCAGTTCTGGGACAGGGTACAATCAGCCCCAGCATTTT. Translated, it gives CASSSGTGYNQPQHF. V usage is TRBV12-3 or TRBV12-4 and J usage is TRBJ1-5, with 9 nucleotides matching TRBD1. CDR3 length equals 15 residues. V lost 4 bases and J lost 3; bases outside the gene matches: 4.

V is TRBV11-2 and J is TRBJ2-7; D is possibly TRBD1 or TRBD2 (5 bases each). Per germline, CDR1 SGHAT and CDR2 FQNNGV. Trimming removed 3 bases at V and 2 bases at J, with 11 bases between. This CDR3 is built from 14 residues. The CDR3 sequence is CASSFGAGPYEQYF. Written as DNA, the CDR3 is TGTGCCAGCAGCTTTGGGGCGGGTCCCTACGAGCAGTACTTC.

The table lists this clonotype with a few counts. The J gene is TRBJ1-1, the V gene TRBV4-1, with D uncertain. V lost 1 base and J 2 bases, leaving 8 bases between the germline ends. This CDR3 has 14 residues. CDR1 and CDR2 from the germline V gene are MGHRA and YSYEKL. The CDR3 DNA sequence: TGCGCCAGCAGCCAAGTACAGATTAACACTGAAGCTTTCTTT. Translated, it gives CASSQVQINTEAFF.